These 23 T cell receptor beta chains originate from one sample sequenced in a study of blood T cell repertoires in COVID-19. Only in-frame clones appear in the TCRdb table, and some are missing; sequencing was by immunoSEQ multiplex PCR. The sample lists approximately 300,000 clones, around 80% occurring once. Material: peripheral blood. The receptors here all came from a woman aged 45 to 65 with acute or convalescent COVID-19.

The CDR3 region has the DNA TGTGCCAGCAGCCCCAGAAACGACAGAAGTTCGTATGGCTACACCTTC. As protein: CASSPRNDRSSYGYTF. This rearrangement joins TRBV7-9 to TRBJ1-2; TRBD1 is a possible D gene (5 bases). Germline values: CDR1 SEHNR, CDR2 FQNEAQ (reference sequence). The V end was cut by 5 bases, the J end by 5 bases, with 21 bases between. The CDR3 has 16 residues.

The chain joins TRBV30 to TRBJ1-2; possibly TRBD1 for D (5 bases). The CDR3 contains 18 residues. The germline V gene encodes CDR1 GTSNPN and CDR2 SVGIG (reference sequence). Deletions cut 0 bases from V and 1 base from J, with 21 bases between. CDR3 nucleotides: TGTGCCTGGAGTGTCTATGGGGCAGCAACCCAAATTAACTATGGCTACACCTTC. Its protein product is CAWSVYGAATQINYGYTF.

This chain joins TRBV24-1 and TRBJ1-1; D gene ambiguous. Between the trimmed V and J ends, which lost 4 bases and 1 base, there was a span of 9 bases. There are 14 residues in the CDR3. CDR1 and CDR2 from the germline V gene are KGHDR and SFDVKD. The CDR3 sequence is CATSEGRSNTEAFF. The DNA for the CDR3 is TGTGCCACCAGTGAGGGCAGGTCGAACACTGAAGCTTTCTTT.

This chain uses TRBV27 with TRBJ2-5, with 9 bases aligning to TRBD1. With V trimmed by 2 bases and J by 4 bases, 8 bases remained unmatched. This CDR3 is built from 16 residues. The germline V gene has CDR1 MNHEY and CDR2 SMNVEV (reference sequence). CDR3 region: CASSLTGTGIIETQYF. As DNA, the CDR3 is TGTGCCAGCAGTTTAACAGGGACAGGGATAATAGAGACCCAGTACTTC.

This clone was seen a single time. The J gene is TRBJ1-1, the V gene TRBV5-4; the D gene is possibly TRBD1 (5 bases). From germline, CDR1 is SGHNT and CDR2 YYREEE (reference sequence). The V gene lost 4 bases and the J gene lost 6 bases, with 19 bases spanning the gap. The CDR3 covers 15 residues. CDR3 amino acids: CASSPEGLRAAEAFF. CDR3 in DNA: TGTGCCAGCAGCCCTGAGGGACTGAGGGCGGCTGAAGCTTTCTTT.

The chain employs TRBV30 and TRBJ1-4; D may be TRBD1 (5 bases). Per germline, CDR1 GTSNPN and CDR2 SVGIG (reference sequence). V was cut by 3 bases and J by 8 bases, with 13 bases left in between. The CDR3 is made up of 13 amino acids. The CDR3 protein is CAWRKGAKEKLFF. The CDR3 DNA follows: TGTGCCTGGAGAAAAGGGGCAAAGGAAAAACTGTTTTTT.

The J gene is TRBJ1-4, the V gene TRBV28; weak D call: TRBD1 (5 bases). The CDR3 length is 15 residues. Germline CDR1 is MDHEN and CDR2 is SYDVKM. V shed 6 bases and J shed 0 bases, with 11 bases lying between them. Here the CDR3 DNA reads TGTGCCAGCAGGCCCTCGACAGCAACTAATGAAAAACTGTTTTTT. Translating gives CASRPSTATNEKLFF.

This rearrangement joins TRBV5-1 to TRBJ2-1; no definite D call. Trimming cost V 4 bases and J 5 bases, with 4 bases left between them. The V gene's germline CDR1 is SGHRS and CDR2 YFSETQ. The CDR3 loop spans 11 amino acids. CDR3 loop: CASSQNNEQFF. The CDR3 nucleotides read TGCGCCAGCAGCCAAAACAATGAGCAGTTCTTC.

The rearrangement joins TRBV30 to TRBJ2-7, with D possibly being TRBD1 (5 bases). V was clipped by 2 bases and J by 0 bases, with 11 bases between them. The germline gives CDR1 GTSNPN, CDR2 SVGIG (reference sequence). The CDR3 extends over 14 amino acids. CDR3 in amino acids: CAWSPGYGSYEQYF. CDR3 bases: TGTGCCTGGAGTCCAGGGTATGGCTCCTACGAGCAGTACTTC.

The genes are TRBV30 and TRBJ2-2; 9 positions match TRBD1. The V gene end was trimmed by 3 bases and the J gene end by 8 bases; junction bases not matched to a gene: 10. Germline V gene data show CDR1 as GTSNPN and CDR2 as SVGIG (reference sequence). This CDR3 spans 15 amino acids. The CDR3 sequence is CAWSEQGALLGELFF. In DNA form, the CDR3 reads TGTGCCTGGAGCGAACAGGGGGCTCTTTTAGGGGAGCTGTTTTTT.

V is TRBV6-5 and J is TRBJ2-2; 8 positions match TRBD1. This CDR3 has 15 residues. After removal of 6 bases from V and 2 bases from J, the junction contained 5 bases not matched to a gene. The germline CDR1 and CDR2 sequences are MNHEY and SVGAGI. CDR3 residues: CASRTGQANTGELFF. CDR3 in DNA: TGTGCCAGCAGAACGGGACAGGCTAACACCGGGGAGCTGTTTTTT.

The rearrangement joins TRBV30 to TRBJ1-3, with a weak D call TRBD1 (5 bases). V was shortened by 1 base and J by 0 bases, with 13 bases between the two germline ends. Germline V gene sequence: CDR1 GTSNPN, CDR2 SVGIG (reference sequence). The CDR3 has 16 residues. CDR3 DNA sequence: TGTGCCTGGAGTGAGTCGGGGGGGAGCTCTGGAAACACCATATATTTT. Amino acid sequence: CAWSESGGSSGNTIYF.

This chain connects TRBV24-1 to TRBJ2-2; 7 bases are a match to TRBD1. Germline CDR1 KGHDR, CDR2 SFDVKD. The CDR3 loop spans 16 amino acids. Unmatched junction bases numbered 3, after V lost 3 bases and J lost 0 bases. The DNA of the CDR3 is TGTGCCACCAGTGATCCCGACAGGGCGAACACCGGGGAGCTGTTTTTT. This sequence encodes CATSDPDRANTGELFF.

CDR3 coding DNA: TGCAGCGTCGCTGGACAGGGGAATGAGCAGTTCTTC. Amino acids: CSVAGQGNEQFF. The chain recombines TRBV29-1 with TRBJ2-1, with TRBD1 identical over 9 bases. This CDR3 spans 12 amino acids. The V and J ends lost 6 bases and 7 bases, in that order; junction bases with no gene match: 4. The germline V gene encodes CDR1 SQVTM and CDR2 ANQGSEA.

The chain is built from TRBV5-4 and TRBJ2-5; D gene unclear. Germline V CDR1 and CDR2: SGHNT, YYREEE (reference sequence). This CDR3 comprises 14 residues. Trimming pared 0 bases from V and 2 bases from J, leaving 8 bases between. The CDR3 region is CASSLGPVQETQYF. The CDR3, as DNA: TGTGCCAGCAGCTTGGGTCCGGTTCAAGAGACCCAGTACTTC. Looking up the rest from reference TRBV5-4 and TRBJ2-5 gives the full variable domain: ETGVTQSPTHLIKTRGQQVTLRCSSQSGHNTVSWYQQALGQGPQFIFQYYREEENGRGNFPPRFSGLQFPNYSSELNVNALELDDSALYLCASSLGPVQETQYFGPGTRLLVL.

This rearrangement joins TRBV7-9 to TRBJ2-1, with TRBD2 identical over 12 bases. This CDR3 contains 15 residues. Germline V gene lookup returns CDR1 SEHNR and CDR2 FQNEAQ (reference sequence). V dropped 4 bases and J dropped 5; count of bases not matched to a gene: 3. This CDR3 reads CASSYLAGGHNEQFF. Written as DNA, the CDR3 is TGTGCCAGCAGCTATCTAGCGGGGGGGCACAATGAGCAGTTCTTC.

The chain employs TRBV18 and TRBJ2-3; TRBD2 matches 13 bases. The CDR3 is 18 amino acids. Germline loops: CDR1 KGHSH, CDR2 LQKENI. Losses at the gene ends were 3 bases for V and 5 bases for J; bases not matched to a gene: 11. In DNA, the CDR3 is TGTGCCAGCTCACCGAAACCCACTAGCGGGGGGGAAGGAGATACGCAGTATTTT. This gives the protein CASSPKPTSGGEGDTQYF.

This chain links TRBV5-1 with TRBJ1-3, with 7 bases aligning to TRBD1. In germline, CDR1 is SGHRS, CDR2 YFSETQ. With 5 bases clipped from V and 8 bases from J, the junction kept 7 bases outside the gene matches. This CDR3 is built from 13 residues. The CDR3 loop reads CASSAQGGDTIYF. The CDR3, as DNA: TGCGCCAGCAGTGCTCAGGGGGGAGACACCATATATTTT.

The V and J genes are TRBV3-1 (or the pseudogene TRBV3-2) and TRBJ1-2; D possibly corresponds to TRBD1 (6 bases). V was trimmed by 3 bases and J by 6 bases, leaving 11 bases between them. There are 13 residues in the CDR3. CDR1 is LGHDT and CDR2 is YNNKEL in the germline V gene (reference sequence). This CDR3 reads CASSQVDSNGYTF. The CDR3 DNA is TGTGCCAGCAGCCAGGTGGACAGTAATGGCTACACCTTC.

This chain uses TRBV4-1 with TRBJ1-5; 8 bases line up with TRBD1. Germline V gives CDR1 MGHRA, CDR2 YSYEKL. The CDR3 runs 16 residues. J was trimmed by 4 bases and V by 7 bases; bases with no gene match: 12. The CDR3 loop reads CASTMTGDSSNQPQHF. DNA of the CDR3: TGCGCCAGCACTATGACAGGGGATAGTTCTAATCAGCCCCAGCATTTT.

This chain uses TRBV12-3 or TRBV12-4 with TRBJ2-5; possibly TRBD2 for D (6 bases). V lost 7 bases and J lost 3, with 12 bases in between. The CDR3 is 13 residues long. The CDR3 loop reads CASIGGREETQYF. The CDR3 DNA sequence: TGTGCCAGCATCGGGGGACGGGAAGAGACCCAGTACTTC.

In regard to this clone: This sample also contains other DNA sequences that code for the same CDR3. The CDR3 spells CAWSPGNYGYTF. CDR3 in DNA: TGTGCCTGGAGTCCGGGGAACTATGGCTACACCTTC. The V call is TRBV30, the J call TRBJ1-2; no reliable D call. The CDR3 loop spans 12 amino acids. Germline CDR1 GTSNPN, CDR2 SVGIG (reference sequence). V shed 2 bases and J shed 2 bases, with 6 bases lying between them.

The rearrangement joins TRBV5-1 to TRBJ2-2; 7 nucleotides align to TRBD2. Germline lookup yields CDR1 SGHRS and CDR2 YFSETQ. Trimming took 3 bases from V and 2 from J; bases not matched to a gene: 4. The CDR3 has 15 amino acids. The chain's CDR3 is CASSSRGENTGELFF. DNA of the CDR3: TGCGCCAGCAGCTCCCGGGGGGAAAACACCGGGGAGCTGTTTTTT.